This passage covers 5 T cell receptor beta chains from one sample sequenced in a study of Ad26.COV2.S vaccination and SARS-CoV-2 variants. Sequencing was performed with immunoSEQ multiplex PCR; in TCRdb, only in-frame clones are kept and a portion is missing. The profile shows some 450,000 clones, around 91% of them singletons. Treatment meaning: about 20 received Ad26.COV2.S at low or high dose, single or two shots; roughly five received placebo; per-sample allocation not given. Sampling was performed 63 days after the first vaccine or placebo injection. The source material was peripheral blood, sampled in a trial of Ad26.COV2.S vaccine versus placebo. Source of these receptors: a person aged 18-65 years who received the Ad26.COV2.S COVID-19 vaccine or a placebo.

V gene TRBV7-9 combines with J gene TRBJ2-1, with D tentatively TRBD1 (6 bases). V dropped 6 bases and J dropped 10 bases, with 28 bases sitting between them. CDR3 length: 17 residues. The germline V gene has CDR1 SEHNR and CDR2 FQNEAQ (reference sequence). The CDR3 loop reads CASSPPGPAPRGVEQFF. The CDR3 DNA reads as TGTGCCAGCAGTCCTCCGGGACCGGCACCCAGGGGAGTGGAGCAGTTCTTC.

The V and J genes are TRBV29-1 and TRBJ2-2, with D possibly matching TRBD1 (6 bases). The ends were cut back, 2 bases at V and 1 base at J, with 8 bases in the middle. This CDR3 spans 14 amino acids. Germline loops: CDR1 SQVTM, CDR2 ANQGSEA. The CDR3: CSVEKGVNTGELFF. The CDR3 DNA follows: TGCAGCGTTGAAAAGGGGGTGAACACCGGGGAGCTGTTTTTT.

The chain joins TRBV20-1 to TRBJ2-7, with 7 positions matching TRBD2. Germline CDR1 is DFQATT and CDR2 is SNEGSKA (reference sequence). The CDR3 extends over 14 amino acids. The trim removed 5 bases at V and 1 base at J, leaving 8 bases unmatched. In nucleotides, the CDR3 is TGCAGTGCTGGTGGACTAGGGTCTTCCTACGAGCAGTACTTC. This encodes CSAGGLGSSYEQYF.

This chain uses TRBV7-9 with TRBJ1-4; 7 positions match TRBD1. CDR3 length: 15 residues. Trimming at V came to 4 bases and at J to 5 bases, leaving 7 bases not matched to a gene. Germline values: CDR1 SEHNR, CDR2 FQNEAQ (reference sequence). CDR3 residues: CASSSTGTANEKLFF. In DNA, the CDR3 is TGTGCCAGCAGCTCAACCGGGACAGCGAATGAAAAACTGTTTTTT.

The chain employs TRBV20-1 and TRBJ2-7, with TRBD2 identical over 12 bases. Germline V gene data show CDR1 as DFQATT and CDR2 as SNEGSKA (reference sequence). The trim removed 3 bases at V and 5 bases at J, leaving 5 bases unmatched. This CDR3 comprises 14 residues. This CDR3 is CSASWSSGRDEQYF. Written as DNA, the CDR3 is TGCAGTGCTAGTTGGTCTAGCGGGAGGGACGAGCAGTACTTC.